This T cell receptor beta chain was sequenced during a study of blood T cell repertoires in COVID-19. At the level of the study: Sample material is recorded as cDNA or gDNA derived from T cells, B-cell-depleted T cells, or PBMCs.

Trimming removed 0 bases at V and 5 bases at J, with 13 bases between. CDR1 is LGHDT and CDR2 is YNNKEL in the germline V gene (reference sequence). This CDR3 contains 15 residues. Recruited during active infection, patients (from Seattle) were subsequently followed longitudinally. Original processing methods: Estimation of nucleated cell counts was performed using reference gene primer amplification. Sequencing used immunoSEQ multiplex PCR; TCRdb keeps in-frame clones, though not all of them. For V, J and clone size, that table is used; D and trimming come from the DNA. The sample lists 150,000 to 180,000 clones, approximately 85% occurring once.

Specimen: peripheral blood. The chain links TRBV3-1 (or the pseudogene TRBV3-2) to TRBJ2-5; D ambiguous. This TCR came from a man aged 55 to 70 with COVID-19, enrolled during active disease. The CDR3 sequence: CASSQDNTRVETQYF. The CDR3 coding sequence is TGTGCCAGCAGCCAAGATAATACTCGGGTTGAGACCCAGTACTTC.